The clone carrying this TCR beta chain came up many times. The CDR3 has 12 residues. V gave up 5 bases and J gave up 4 bases, with 8 bases separating them. CDR1 and CDR2 (germline): SGHAT, FQNNGV. The sample belongs to a study of T cell repertoires in cytomegalovirus infection. Study overall: CMV infection together with matching HLA type was indicated by public TCR beta signatures.

Using its own MiXCR run on the reads, TCRdb lists one record per CDR3 protein. Of 65,000 to 90,000 distinct CDR3 sequences listed, about 3.8% are singletons. The clonotype originates from a human donor in good health (CMV status not recorded). Some clones in this sample may be carry-over from other donors' samples. Specimen: PBMCs. The rearrangement links TRBV11-2 to TRBJ1-2; possibly TRBD1 for D (5 bases). In DNA, the CDR3 is TGTGCCAGCAGCCCGGGGACCTATGGCTACACCTTC. This gives the protein CASSPGTYGYTF.